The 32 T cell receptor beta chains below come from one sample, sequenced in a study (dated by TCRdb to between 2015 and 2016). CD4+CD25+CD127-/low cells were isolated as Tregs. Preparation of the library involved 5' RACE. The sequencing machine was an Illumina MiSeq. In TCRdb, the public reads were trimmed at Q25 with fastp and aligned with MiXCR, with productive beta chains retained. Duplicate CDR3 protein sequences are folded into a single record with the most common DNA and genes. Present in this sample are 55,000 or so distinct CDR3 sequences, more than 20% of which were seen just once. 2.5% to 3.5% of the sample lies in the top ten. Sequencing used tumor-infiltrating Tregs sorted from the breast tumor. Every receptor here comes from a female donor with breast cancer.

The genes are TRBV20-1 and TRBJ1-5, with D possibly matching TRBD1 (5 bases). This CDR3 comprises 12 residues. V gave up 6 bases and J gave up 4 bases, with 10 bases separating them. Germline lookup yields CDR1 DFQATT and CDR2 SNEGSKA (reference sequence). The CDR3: CSALRGNQPQHF. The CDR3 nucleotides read TGCAGTGCCCTACGGGGGAATCAGCCCCAGCATTTT.

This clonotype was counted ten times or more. The CDR3 reads CASSYAYSYTEAFF. CDR3 nucleotides: TGTGCCAGCAGTTACGCGTATTCTTACACTGAAGCTTTCTTT. V and J are TRBV6-5 and TRBJ1-1, with no clear D. The length of the CDR3 is 14 residues. The germline gives CDR1 MNHEY, CDR2 SVGAGI. The germline V and J ends were trimmed by 2 bases and 3 bases, with 10 bases remaining between them.

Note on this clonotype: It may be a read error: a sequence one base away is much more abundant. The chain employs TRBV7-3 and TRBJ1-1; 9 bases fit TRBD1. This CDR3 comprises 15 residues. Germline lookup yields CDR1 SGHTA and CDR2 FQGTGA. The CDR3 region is CASSVTDRGYTEAFF. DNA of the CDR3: TGTGCCAGCAGCGTAACTGACAGGGGGTACACTGAAGCTTTCTTT.

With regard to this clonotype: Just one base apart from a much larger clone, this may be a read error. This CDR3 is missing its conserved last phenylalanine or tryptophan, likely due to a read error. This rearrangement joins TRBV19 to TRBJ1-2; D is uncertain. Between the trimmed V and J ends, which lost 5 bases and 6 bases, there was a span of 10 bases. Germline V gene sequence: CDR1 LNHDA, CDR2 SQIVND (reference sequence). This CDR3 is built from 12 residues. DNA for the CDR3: TGTGCCAGTAGTGCCTTGGCGCATGGCTACACCTCC. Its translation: CASSALAHGYTS.

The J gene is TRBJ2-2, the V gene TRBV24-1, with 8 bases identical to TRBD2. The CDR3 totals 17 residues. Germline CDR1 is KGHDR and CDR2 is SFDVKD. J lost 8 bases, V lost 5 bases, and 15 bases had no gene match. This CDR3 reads CATSAPGTRRGNGELFF. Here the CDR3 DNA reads TGTGCCACCAGTGCCCCCGGGACTAGGAGGGGGAATGGGGAGCTGTTTTTT.

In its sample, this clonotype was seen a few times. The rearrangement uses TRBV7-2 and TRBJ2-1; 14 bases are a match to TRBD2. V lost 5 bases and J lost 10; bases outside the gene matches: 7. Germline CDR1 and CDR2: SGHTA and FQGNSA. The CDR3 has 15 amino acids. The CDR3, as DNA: TGTGCCAGCAGCCCGGGACTAGCGGGAGTGGACGAGCAGTTCTTC. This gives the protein CASSPGLAGVDEQFF.

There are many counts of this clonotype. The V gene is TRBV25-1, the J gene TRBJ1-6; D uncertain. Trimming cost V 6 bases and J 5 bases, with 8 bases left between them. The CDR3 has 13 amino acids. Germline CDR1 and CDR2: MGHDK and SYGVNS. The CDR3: CASRFQNNSPLHF. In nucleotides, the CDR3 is TGTGCCAGCAGGTTTCAGAATAATTCACCCCTCCACTTT.

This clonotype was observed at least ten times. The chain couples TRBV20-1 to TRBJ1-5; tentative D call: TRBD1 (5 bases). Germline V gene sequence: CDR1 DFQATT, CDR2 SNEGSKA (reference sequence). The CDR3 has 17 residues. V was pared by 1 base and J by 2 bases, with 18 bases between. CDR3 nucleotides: TGCAGTGCTAGAGCGGCTCGGGAGGCGGGGGGCAATCAGCCCCAGCATTTT. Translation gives CSARAAREAGGNQPQHF.

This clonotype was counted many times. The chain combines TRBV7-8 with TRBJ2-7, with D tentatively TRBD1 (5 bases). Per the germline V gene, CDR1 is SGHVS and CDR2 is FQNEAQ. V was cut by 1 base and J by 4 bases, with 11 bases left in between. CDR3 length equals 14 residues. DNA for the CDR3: TGTGCCAGCAGCTTAGGGGCCAGGGTGTACGAGCAGTACTTC. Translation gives CASSLGARVYEQYF.

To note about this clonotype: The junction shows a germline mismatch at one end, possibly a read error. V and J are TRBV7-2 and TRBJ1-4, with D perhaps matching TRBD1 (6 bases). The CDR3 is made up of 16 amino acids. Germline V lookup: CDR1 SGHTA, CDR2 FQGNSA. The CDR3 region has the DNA TGTGCCAGCAGCTTAGCTGTCGGGGGGCGAGGGGAAAACCTGTTTTTT. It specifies CASSLAVGGRGENLFF.

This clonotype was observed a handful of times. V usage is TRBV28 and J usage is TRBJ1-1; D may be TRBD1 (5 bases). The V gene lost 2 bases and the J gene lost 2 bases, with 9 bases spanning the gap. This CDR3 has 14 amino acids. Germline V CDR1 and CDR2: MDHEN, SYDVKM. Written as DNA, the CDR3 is TGTGCCAGCAGTTTAACTACAGGCAACACTGAAGCTTTCTTT. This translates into CASSLTTGNTEAFF.

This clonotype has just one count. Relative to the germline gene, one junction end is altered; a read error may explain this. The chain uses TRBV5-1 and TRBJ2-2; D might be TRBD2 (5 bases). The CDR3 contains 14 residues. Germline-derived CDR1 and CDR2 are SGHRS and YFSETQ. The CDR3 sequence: CASSLDSNTGELFF. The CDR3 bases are TGCGCCAGCAGCTTGGACAGTAACACCGGGGAGTTGTTTTTT.

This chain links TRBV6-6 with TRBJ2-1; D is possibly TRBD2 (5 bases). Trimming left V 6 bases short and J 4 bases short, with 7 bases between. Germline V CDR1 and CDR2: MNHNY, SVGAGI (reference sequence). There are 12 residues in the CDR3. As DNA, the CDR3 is TGTGCCAGCAGGGAGGCGTACAATGAGCAGTTCTTC. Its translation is CASREAYNEQFF.

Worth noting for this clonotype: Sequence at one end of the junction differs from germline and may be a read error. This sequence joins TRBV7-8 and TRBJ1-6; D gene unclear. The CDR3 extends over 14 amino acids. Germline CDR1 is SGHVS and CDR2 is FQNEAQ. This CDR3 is CTSSSTAPKSPLHF. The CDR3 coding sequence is TGTACCAGCAGCTCTACAGCGCCCAAGTCACCCCTCCACTTT.

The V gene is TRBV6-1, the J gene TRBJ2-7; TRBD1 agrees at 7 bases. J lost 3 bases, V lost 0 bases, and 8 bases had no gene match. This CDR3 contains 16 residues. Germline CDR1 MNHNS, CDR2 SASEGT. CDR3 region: CASSEAVGQGDYEQYF. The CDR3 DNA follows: TGTGCCAGCAGTGAAGCAGTTGGGCAGGGGGACTACGAGCAGTACTTC.

CDR3 bases: TGTGCCAGCAGCGCTTCCTCGGGACTAGGAGCTCCCGAGCAGTACTTC. This translates into CASSASSGLGAPEQYF. V gene TRBV28 combines with J gene TRBJ2-7; 8 bases agree with TRBD2. CDR1 is MDHEN and CDR2 is SYDVKM in the germline V gene. Trimming at V came to 6 bases and at J to 6 bases, leaving 16 bases not matched to a gene. The CDR3 totals 16 residues.

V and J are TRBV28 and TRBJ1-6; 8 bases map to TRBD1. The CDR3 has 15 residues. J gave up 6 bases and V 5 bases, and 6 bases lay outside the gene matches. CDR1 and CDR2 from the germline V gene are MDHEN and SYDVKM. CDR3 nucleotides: TGTGCCAGCAGTACGCAGGGGGCTGGTAATTCACCCCTCCACTTT. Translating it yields CASSTQGAGNSPLHF. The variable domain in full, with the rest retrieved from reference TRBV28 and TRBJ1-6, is DVKVTQSSRYLVKRTGEKVFLECVQDMDHENMFWYRQDPGLGLRLIYFSYDVKMKEKGDIPEGYSVSREKKERFSLILESASTNQTSMYLCASSTQGAGNSPLHFGNGTRLTVT.

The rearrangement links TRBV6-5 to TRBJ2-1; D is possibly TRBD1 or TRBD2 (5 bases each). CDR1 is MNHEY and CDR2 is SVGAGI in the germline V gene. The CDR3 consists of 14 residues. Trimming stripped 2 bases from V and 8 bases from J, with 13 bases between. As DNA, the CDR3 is TGTGCCAGCAGTTACGGGCAGCTGGGGGATGAGCAGTTCTTC. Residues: CASSYGQLGDEQFF.

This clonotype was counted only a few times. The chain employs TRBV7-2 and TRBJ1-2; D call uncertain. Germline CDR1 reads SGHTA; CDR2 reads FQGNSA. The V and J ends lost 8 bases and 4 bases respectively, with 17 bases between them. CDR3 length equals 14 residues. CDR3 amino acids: CASSRTPGVYGYTF. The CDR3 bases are TGTGCCAGCTCTCGGACGCCCGGGGTCTATGGCTACACCTTC.

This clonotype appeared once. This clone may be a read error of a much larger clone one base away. Written as DNA, the CDR3 is TGCGCCAGCAGACCGATAGCGGGAGGACCTCCGTCGAATACGCAGAATTTT. It yields the protein CASRPIAGGPPSNTQNF. This chain connects TRBV5-1 to TRBJ2-3; TRBD2 matches 10 bases. The CDR3 is 17 residues long. Germline CDR1 reads SGHRS; CDR2 reads YFSETQ. The variable domain in full, completed from reference TRBV5-1 and TRBJ2-3, reads KAGVTQTPRYLIKTRGQQVTLSCSPISGHRSVSWYQQTPGQGLQFLFEYFSETQRNKGNFPGRFSGRQFSNSRSEMNVSTLELGDSALYLCASRPIAGGPPSNTQNFGPGTRLTVL.

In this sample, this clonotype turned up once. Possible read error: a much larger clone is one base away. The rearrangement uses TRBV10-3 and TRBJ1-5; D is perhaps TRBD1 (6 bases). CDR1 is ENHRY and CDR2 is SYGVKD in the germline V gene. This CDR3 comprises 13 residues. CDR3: CAISTGLNQPLHF. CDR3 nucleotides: TGTGCCATCAGTACAGGGCTCAATCAGCCCCTGCATTTT.

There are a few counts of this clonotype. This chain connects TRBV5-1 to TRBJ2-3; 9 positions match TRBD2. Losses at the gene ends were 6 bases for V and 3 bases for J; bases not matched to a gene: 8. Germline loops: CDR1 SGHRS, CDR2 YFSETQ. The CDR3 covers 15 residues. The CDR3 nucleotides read TGCGCCAGCACGCGGGGGGGCAGTATTACAGATACGCAGTATTTT. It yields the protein CASTRGGSITDTQYF.

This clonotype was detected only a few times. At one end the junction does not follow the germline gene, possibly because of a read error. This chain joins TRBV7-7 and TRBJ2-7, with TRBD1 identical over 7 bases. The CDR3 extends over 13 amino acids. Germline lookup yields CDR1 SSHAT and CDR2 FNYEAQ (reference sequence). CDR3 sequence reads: CASSLDRADEQYF. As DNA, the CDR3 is TGTGCTAGCAGCTTAGACAGGGCCGACGAGCAGTACTTC.

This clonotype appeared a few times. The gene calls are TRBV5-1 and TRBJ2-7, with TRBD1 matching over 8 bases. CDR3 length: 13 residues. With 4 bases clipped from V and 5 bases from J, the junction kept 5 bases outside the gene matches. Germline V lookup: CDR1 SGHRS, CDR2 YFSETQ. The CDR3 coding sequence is TGCGCCAGCAGCAGAGGACAGGGTGACGAGCAGTACTTC. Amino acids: CASSRGQGDEQYF. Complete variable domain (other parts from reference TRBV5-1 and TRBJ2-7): KAGVTQTPRYLIKTRGQQVTLSCSPISGHRSVSWYQQTPGQGLQFLFEYFSETQRNKGNFPGRFSGRQFSNSRSEMNVSTLELGDSALYLCASSRGQGDEQYFGPGTRLTVT.

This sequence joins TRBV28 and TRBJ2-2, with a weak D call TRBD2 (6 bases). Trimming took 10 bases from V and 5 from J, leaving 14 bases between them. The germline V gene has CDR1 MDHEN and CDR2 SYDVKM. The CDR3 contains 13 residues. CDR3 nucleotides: TGTGCCACCCTAGGAGGAGGGACCGGGGAGCTGTTTTTT. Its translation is CATLGGGTGELFF.

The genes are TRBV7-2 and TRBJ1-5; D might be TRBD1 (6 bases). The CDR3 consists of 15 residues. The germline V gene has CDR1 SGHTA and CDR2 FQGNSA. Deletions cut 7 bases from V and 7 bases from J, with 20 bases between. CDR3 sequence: CASTAYIGGGQPQHF. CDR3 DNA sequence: TGTGCCAGCACCGCTTATATAGGGGGTGGGCAGCCCCAGCATTTT.

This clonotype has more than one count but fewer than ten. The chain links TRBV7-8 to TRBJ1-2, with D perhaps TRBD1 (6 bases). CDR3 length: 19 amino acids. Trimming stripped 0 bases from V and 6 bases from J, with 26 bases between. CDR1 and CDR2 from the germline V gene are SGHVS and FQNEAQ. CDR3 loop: CASSLAHATTNGGRHGYTF. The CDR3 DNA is TGTGCCAGCAGCTTAGCGCATGCAACGACAAACGGGGGGCGGCATGGCTACACCTTC.

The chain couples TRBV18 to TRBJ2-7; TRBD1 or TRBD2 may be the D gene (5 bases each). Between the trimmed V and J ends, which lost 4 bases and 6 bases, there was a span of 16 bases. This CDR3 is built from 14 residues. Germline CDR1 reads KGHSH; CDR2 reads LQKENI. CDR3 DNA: TGTGCCAGCTCACAGGCGAGGGGACGCGGCGAGCAGTACTTC. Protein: CASSQARGRGEQYF.

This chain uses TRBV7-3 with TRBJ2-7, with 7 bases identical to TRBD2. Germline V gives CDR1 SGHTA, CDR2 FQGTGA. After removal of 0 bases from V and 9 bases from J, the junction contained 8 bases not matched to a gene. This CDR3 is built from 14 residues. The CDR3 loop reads CASSLTSGSRGQYF. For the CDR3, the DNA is TGTGCCAGCAGCTTAACTAGCGGGTCACGGGGGCAGTACTTC.

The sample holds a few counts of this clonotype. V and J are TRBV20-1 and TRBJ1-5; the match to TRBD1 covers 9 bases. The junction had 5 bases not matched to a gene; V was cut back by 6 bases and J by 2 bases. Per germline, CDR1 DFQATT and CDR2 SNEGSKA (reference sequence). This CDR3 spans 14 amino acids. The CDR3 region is CSALGQGGNQPQHF. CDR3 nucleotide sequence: TGCAGTGCGCTGGGACAGGGAGGCAATCAGCCCCAGCATTTT.

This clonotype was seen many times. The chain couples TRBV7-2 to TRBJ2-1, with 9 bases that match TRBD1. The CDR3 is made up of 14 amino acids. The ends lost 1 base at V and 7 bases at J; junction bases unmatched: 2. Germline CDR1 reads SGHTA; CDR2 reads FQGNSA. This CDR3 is CASSLGDRGNEQFF. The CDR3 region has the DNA TGTGCCAGCAGCTTAGGCGACAGGGGGAATGAGCAGTTCTTC.

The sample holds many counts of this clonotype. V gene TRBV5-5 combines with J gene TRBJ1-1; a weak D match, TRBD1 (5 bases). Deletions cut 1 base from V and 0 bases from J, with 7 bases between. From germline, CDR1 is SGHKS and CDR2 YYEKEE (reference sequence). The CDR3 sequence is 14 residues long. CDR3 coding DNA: TGTGCCAGCAGCTTGCAACAGGTGAACACTGAAGCTTTCTTT. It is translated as CASSLQQVNTEAFF.